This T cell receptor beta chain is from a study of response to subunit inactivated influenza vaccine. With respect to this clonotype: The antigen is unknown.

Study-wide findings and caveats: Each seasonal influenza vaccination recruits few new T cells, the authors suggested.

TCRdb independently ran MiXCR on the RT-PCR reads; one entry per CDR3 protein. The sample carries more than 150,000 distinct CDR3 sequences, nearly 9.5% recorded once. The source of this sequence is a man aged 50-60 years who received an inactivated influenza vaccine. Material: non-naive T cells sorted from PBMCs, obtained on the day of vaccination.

The CDR3 reads CASSSPTGNSQPQHF. CDR3 nucleotides: TGTGCCAGCAGTTCCCCGACAGGGAATAGTCAGCCCCAGCATTTT. The gene calls are TRBV6-2 or TRBV6-3 and TRBJ1-5, with 7 bases lining up with TRBD1. Germline trimming cut 4 bases from V and 6 bases from J; bases unmatched to any gene: 9. There are 15 residues in the CDR3. CDR1 MNHEY and CDR2 SVGEGT come from the germline V gene.